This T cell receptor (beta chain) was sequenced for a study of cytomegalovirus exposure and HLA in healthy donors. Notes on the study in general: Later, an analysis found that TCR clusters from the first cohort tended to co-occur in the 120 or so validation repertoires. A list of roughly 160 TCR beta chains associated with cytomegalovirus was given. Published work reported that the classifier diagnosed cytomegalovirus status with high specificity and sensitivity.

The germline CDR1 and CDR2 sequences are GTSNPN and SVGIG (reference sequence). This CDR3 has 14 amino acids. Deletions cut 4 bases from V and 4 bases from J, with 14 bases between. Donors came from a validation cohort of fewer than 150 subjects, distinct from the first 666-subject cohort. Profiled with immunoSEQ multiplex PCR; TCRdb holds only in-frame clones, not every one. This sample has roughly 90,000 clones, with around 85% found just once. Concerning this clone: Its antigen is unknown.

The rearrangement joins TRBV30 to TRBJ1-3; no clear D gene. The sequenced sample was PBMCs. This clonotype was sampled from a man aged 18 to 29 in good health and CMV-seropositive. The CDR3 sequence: CAWKSVAAGNTIYF. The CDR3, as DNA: TGTGCCTGGAAATCCGTGGCGGCAGGAAACACCATATATTTT.